The rows below give T cell receptor beta chains drawn from one sample of a study of T cell repertoires in cytomegalovirus infection. Their antigen targets remain unknown. One entry per CDR3 protein results from TCRdb running MiXCR on the reads. The top ten clones hold about 17% of a sample with around 540,000 distinct CDR3 sequences, roughly a third of them seen once. Sequenced material: cultured PBMCs, taken from culture after CMV antigen stimulation. The source is a human donor in good health (CMV status not recorded). Some clones in this sample may be carry-over from other donors' samples. Both conserved end residues are part of each CDR3. The order of the fields is D gene, CDR3 length, clone size, J gene, V gene, CDR3 DNA, CDR3 protein. D genes are given only for firm matches. Size values are once, few and many counts, or a class for expanded clones, and some rows have none.

. 14 few TRBJ1-6 TRBV28 TGTGCCAGCAAGAACCGGCAAGGCGTTTCACCCCTCCACTTT CASKNRQGVSPLHF
. 14 . TRBJ1-1 TRBV19 TGTGCCAGTAGTATAGGCGACAGGACCCCTGAAGCTTTCTTT CASSIGDRTPEAFF
TRBD2 17 . TRBJ2-1 TRBV7-6 TGTGCCAGCAGCTTAGCAGCGGGAGGGGTGGGGGTCAATGAGCAGTTCTTC CASSLAAGGVGVNEQFF
. 15 . TRBJ1-2 TRBV27 TGTGCCAGCAGTCCAAAAAGGTCGGGACCTGAAGGCTACACCTTC CASSPKRSGPEGYTF
. 13 . TRBJ1-4 TRBV11-2 TGTGCCAGCAGCTTCCCGATGAATGAAAAACTGTTTTTT CASSFPMNEKLFF
TRBD1 15 . TRBJ1-1 TRBV14 TGTGCCAGCAGCCAAGAGGGGAGGGGGCGGGCTGAAGCTTTCTTT CASSQEGRGRAEAFF
. 13 . TRBJ2-7 TRBV4-1 TGCGCCAGCAGCCATCAGTCCGGCTACGAGCAGTACTTC CASSHQSGYEQYF
TRBD2 15 few TRBJ2-5 TRBV20-1 TGCAGTGCTACCGGACTAGCGGGTTTCCAAGAGACCCAGTACTTC CSATGLAGFQETQYF
. 13 . TRBJ1-1 TRBV11-3 TGTGCCAGCAGCACACCTCGAGGGGCTGAAGCTTTCTTT CASSTPRGAEAFF
TRBD1 14 many TRBJ2-7 TRBV7-6 TGTGCCAGCAGCAACCGGGACAGGGGCCACGAGCAGTACTTC CASSNRDRGHEQYF
. 13 . TRBJ1-5 TRBV7-9 TGTGCCAGCAGCCCCCCGACGGGTCAGCCCCAGCATTTT CASSPPTGQPQHF
. 15 few TRBJ1-3 TRBV19 TGTGCCAGTAGTATCAGAGGAGGTACTGGAAACACCATATATTTT CASSIRGGTGNTIYF
TRBD1 15 many TRBJ2-4 TRBV7-2 TGTGCCAGCAGCCCTCACACCGGGACAGTAAACATTCAGTACTTC CASSPHTGTVNIQYF
. 13 . TRBJ2-3 TRBV7-2 TGTGCCAGCAGCTTAGGTTTGGAAGATACGCAGTATTTT CASSLGLEDTQYF
TRBD2 18 few TRBJ2-1 TRBV4-1 TGCGCCAGCAGCCAAGCGGGACTACAGCGGGAGAGAAGGAATGAGCAGTTCTTC CASSQAGLQRERRNEQFF
. 12 . TRBJ1-1 TRBV5-1 TGCGCCAGCAGCCCGGGGGGGAGAGGAGCTTTCTTT CASSPGGRGAFF
. 12 many TRBJ1-5 TRBV7-2 TGTGCCAGCAGCTTAGCGTACCAGCCCCAGCATTTT CASSLAYQPQHF
. 13 many TRBJ2-7 TRBV7-2 TGTGCCAGCAGCTTCGGCACAGAGTACGAGCAGTACTTC CASSFGTEYEQYF
. 17 . TRBJ1-2 TRBV6-5 TGTGCCAGCAGTTACTCTCGGTCGGGACACGAAAACTATGGCTACACCTTC CASSYSRSGHENYGYTF
. 14 . TRBJ2-5 TRBV7-2 TGTGCCAGCAGCTTAGCGAACAGGCAAGAGACCCAGTACTTC CASSLANRQETQYF
. 13 . TRBJ2-7 TRBV24-1 TGTGCCACCAACGGGCAGGTAGGAGGCGAGCAGTACTTC CATNGQVGGEQYF
. 12 . TRBJ2-1 TRBV12-3/TRBV12-4 TGTGCCAGCGAGGGTGGTTTGGATGAGCAGTTCTTC CASEGGLDEQFF
TRBD2 18 . TRBJ2-2 TRBV6-2/TRBV6-3 TGTGCCAGCAGTCCCGGGGTAGCGGGACCCTCTCGTAACGGGGAGCTGTTTTTT CASSPGVAGPSRNGELFF
. 16 . TRBJ2-5 TRBV27 TGTGCCAGCAGTTTATTCGGGGGTTCCACGTGGGAGACCCAGTACTTC CASSLFGGSTWETQYF
TRBD1 16 few TRBJ2-4 TRBV27 TGTGCCAGCAGTTCCTGGACAGGGGTAGAGGGAAACATTCAGTACTTC CASSSWTGVEGNIQYF
. 14 few TRBJ1-4 TRBV6-5 TGTGCCAGCAGTGACCCGGGGAGAAGTGAAAAACTGTTTTTT CASSDPGRSEKLFF
. 12 . TRBJ1-2 TRBV28 TGTGCCAGCGCACAGGGCTTCTATGGCTACACCTTC CASAQGFYGYTF
TRBD2 17 many TRBJ2-1 TRBV7-2 TGTGCCAGCAGCTTAGGGCTAGCGGGAGGGCCGTACGATGAGCAGTTCTTC CASSLGLAGGPYDEQFF
TRBD2 15 . TRBJ2-7 TRBV12-3/TRBV12-4 TGTGCCAGCAGTCAGACTAGCGGGGCCTCCTACGAGCAGTACTTC CASSQTSGASYEQYF
. 14 few TRBJ2-7 TRBV7-2 TGTGCCAGCAGCGGCCAAGGGGCGGTCTACGAGCAGTACTTC CASSGQGAVYEQYF
. 15 . TRBJ1-2 TRBV19 TGTGCCAGTAGTATGTGGCCAGCGGCCGTCTATGGCTACACCTTC CASSMWPAAVYGYTF
. 13 once TRBJ1-2 TRBV27 TGTGCCAGCGGTCCCCTCGGGGACTATGGCTACACCTTC CASGPLGDYGYTF
. 14 few TRBJ2-3 TRBV20-1 TGCAGTGCTAGAGTTAATAGCGTAAGAGATACGCAGTATTTT CSARVNSVRDTQYF
. 15 . TRBJ2-1 TRBV6-2/TRBV6-3 TGTGCCAGCAGTTCACCAGGGATGTCCTACAATGAGCAGTTCTTC CASSSPGMSYNEQFF
. 15 few TRBJ1-1 TRBV19 TGTGCCAGTAGTATTGGAGGGAGCATGAACACTGAAGCTTTCTTT CASSIGGSMNTEAFF